The rows below give T cell receptor beta chains drawn from one sample of a study of T-cell reconstitution after alpha-beta-depleted transplantation in children. A single record per CDR3 protein comes from TCRdb applying MiXCR to the PCR reads. This table has 360,000 or so distinct CDR3 sequences, around 20% appearing once. This specimen was PBMCs from the stem cell graft donor, taken from the stem cell graft. The origin of the receptors is a human donor who donated a stem cell graft to a child with acute myeloid leukemia. Both conserved end residues are part of each CDR3. Each record gives: V gene, clone size, J gene, D gene, CDR3 DNA, CDR3 protein. The D gene is left open where the match is weak. Size tells how often a clone was seen (once, few, many) or the class of an expanded clone, and some rows leave it out.

TRBV7-8	few	TRBJ2-7	.	TGTGCCAGCAGCTTAGGACAGGACGAGCAGTACTTC	CASSLGQDEQYF
TRBV20-1	.	TRBJ2-7	TRBD2	TGCAGTGCTAGGTGGGACTACCCTCCCTACGAGCAGTACTTC	CSARWDYPPYEQYF
TRBV29-1	many	TRBJ2-1	TRBD1	TGCAGCGTTATAGGGCCGGGACAGGGAAAGCATGAGCAGTTCTTC	CSVIGPGQGKHEQFF
TRBV6-5	few	TRBJ2-2	TRBD1	TGTGCCAGCAGTTACGGGACAGGAACAACCACCGGGGAGCTGTTTTTT	CASSYGTGTTTGELFF
TRBV29-1	few	TRBJ2-3	TRBD2	TGCAGCTTAGAAGCGGGACTTACAGATACGCAGTATTTT	CSLEAGLTDTQYF
TRBV29-1	.	TRBJ2-2	.	TGCAGCGTGATAGCGGTTAACACCGGGGAGCTGTTTTTT	CSVIAVNTGELFF
TRBV4-1	many	TRBJ2-7	TRBD2	TGCGCCAGCAGCCAAGAACGCGGGAGGATGGACGAGCAGTACTTC	CASSQERGRMDEQYF
TRBV7-9	.	TRBJ2-7	.	TGTGCCAGCAGCCCGTCCGCAGGTACCTACGAGCAGTACTTC	CASSPSAGTYEQYF
TRBV7-2	few	TRBJ2-7	.	TGTGCCAGCAGCTTAGAACCAGGGGTATCGTACGAGCAGTACTTC	CASSLEPGVSYEQYF
TRBV12-3/TRBV12-4	many	TRBJ2-1	.	TGTGCCAGCAGTTTAGGGGGCGGGTTATACAATGAGCAGTTCTTC	CASSLGGGLYNEQFF
TRBV29-1	few	TRBJ1-1	.	TGCAGCGTTGAATCCAAAGGTCAGGGTCGCACTGAAGCTTTCTTT	CSVESKGQGRTEAFF
TRBV20-1	.	TRBJ2-1	.	TGCAGCCACGGCGGCAATGAGCAGTTCTTC	CSHGGNEQFF
TRBV20-1	many	TRBJ1-1	.	TGCAGTGCTAGAGATTATACGGTTGAAGCTTTCTTT	CSARDYTVEAFF
TRBV20-1	few	TRBJ1-1	TRBD1	TGCAGTGCTAAACCACCGGCAGGGGGCACTGAAGCTTTCTTT	CSAKPPAGGTEAFF
TRBV27	few	TRBJ2-4	.	TGTGCCAGCAGTTTCGGTACAGGGCGAGGAAACATTCAGTACTTC	CASSFGTGRGNIQYF
TRBV6-1	few	TRBJ1-5	.	TGTGCCAGCAGTGACTTGATCAATCAGCCCCAGCATTTT	CASSDLINQPQHF
TRBV7-9	few	TRBJ2-7	.	TGTGCCAGCAGCTTAAATGAGGCCGAGCAGTACTTC	CASSLNEAEQYF
TRBV5-1	few	TRBJ2-1	TRBD2	TGCGCCAGCAGCCGCCCCAAGGAGCGGGAGGACGACAATGAGCAGTTCTTC	CASSRPKEREDDNEQFF
TRBV4-1	.	TRBJ2-1	.	TGCGCCAGCAGCCAAGATGACTCGTCAGGGGATGAGCAGTTCTTC	CASSQDDSSGDEQFF
TRBV20-1	.	TRBJ2-3	TRBD2	TGCAGTGCTAGAGGCGCGGGGGGGGCTAGGGCGCAGTATTTT	CSARGAGGARAQYF
TRBV5-1	once	TRBJ2-3	TRBD1	TGCGCCAGCAGCTCGGGACAGGGGAGCGCAGATACGCAGTATTTT	CASSSGQGSADTQYF
TRBV5-1	.	TRBJ2-3	TRBD1	TGCGCCAGCAGCTCCCAGCCGGGACAGGGGCTTACAGATACGCAGTATTTT	CASSSQPGQGLTDTQYF
TRBV2	.	TRBJ2-5	.	TGTGCCAGCAGTCTGGGACTGAATCAAGAGACCCAGTACTTC	CASSLGLNQETQYF
TRBV19	many	TRBJ2-7	.	TGTGCCAGTAGTGCCCTGGGTACCTACGAGCAGTACTTC	CASSALGTYEQYF
TRBV24-1	few	TRBJ1-2	.	TGTGCCACCAGTGACCCTAAGAGTTCCGGTGGCTACACCTTC	CATSDPKSSGGYTF
TRBV5-1	few	TRBJ2-1	TRBD2	TGCGCCAGCAGCTCTTCACTAGCGGGGGTATACAATGAGCAGTTCTTC	CASSSSLAGVYNEQFF
TRBV19	.	TRBJ2-7	.	TGTGCCAGTAGTATAGGGAAGGGGGCCTACGAGCAGTACTTC	CASSIGKGAYEQYF
TRBV6-2/TRBV6-3	once	TRBJ2-3	TRBD2	TGTGCCAGCAGGGGACTAGCGGTCACAGATACGCAGTATTTT	CASRGLAVTDTQYF
TRBV6-5	many	TRBJ2-1	TRBD2	TGTGCCAGCAGTTACTTCGGCGGGGGTTACAATGAGCAGTTCTTC	CASSYFGGGYNEQFF